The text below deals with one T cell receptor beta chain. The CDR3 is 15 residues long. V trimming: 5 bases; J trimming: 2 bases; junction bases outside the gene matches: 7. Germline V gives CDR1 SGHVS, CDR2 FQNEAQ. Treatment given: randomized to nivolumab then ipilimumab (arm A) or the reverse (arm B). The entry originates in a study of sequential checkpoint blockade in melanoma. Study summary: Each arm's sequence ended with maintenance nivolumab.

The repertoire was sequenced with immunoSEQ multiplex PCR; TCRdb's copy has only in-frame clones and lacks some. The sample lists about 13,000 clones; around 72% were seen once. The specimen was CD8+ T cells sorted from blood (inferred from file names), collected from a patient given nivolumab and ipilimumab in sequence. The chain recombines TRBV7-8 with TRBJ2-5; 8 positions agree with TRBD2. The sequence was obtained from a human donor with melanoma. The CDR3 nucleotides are TGTGCCAGCAGCCCAGGACTAGCAGCTCAAGAGACCCAGTACTTC. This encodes CASSPGLAAQETQYF.